Reported below is one TCR beta chain. The source of the sample is a study of cytomegalovirus exposure and HLA in healthy donors. Across the whole study: Samples from HLA-typed donors yielded about 86 million unique TCRs in an early data release.

The primer mix had 60 Vbeta and 13 Jbeta primers. Original handling: Later, an analysis found around 80 million unique TCR beta chains, and about 10 million of these were shared. Assay: immunoSEQ multiplex PCR; the TCRdb copy retains only in-frame clones and omits some. For V, J and clone size, that table is used; D and trimming come from the DNA. In total, the table holds roughly 200,000 clones. The CDR3 extends over 14 amino acids. CDR1 and CDR2 from the germline V gene are LNHDA and SQIVND (reference sequence). The V end was cut by 6 bases, the J end by 4 bases, with 14 bases between. Sequencing was done on a sample of PBMCs. The genes are TRBV19 and TRBJ2-3; the D gene is possibly TRBD1 (5 bases). The clonotype was recovered from a girl aged 2-10 years in good health and CMV-seropositive. The CDR3 sequence is CASSPLGQADTQYF. CDR3 nucleotides: TGTGCCAGTAGCCCCCTGGGGCAGGCAGATACGCAGTATTTT.